Reported below is one T cell receptor beta chain. The antigen this receptor binds is unknown. No much larger clone is present one base from it, and per-base qualities are unavailable. This entry belongs to a study of cytomegalovirus exposure and HLA in healthy donors (dated by TCRdb to the late 2010s). Turning to the overall study: An earlier analysis of approximately 640 of the donors reported about 290 Gb of sequence data and around 110 million unique TCR beta sequences from roughly 180 million T cells. The study profiled the T cell repertoires of around 700 subjects by immunosequencing and related them to cytomegalovirus serostatus. Four or five DR-DQ haplotypes were handled as single units for association and clustering because linkage in the cohort was strong. Every discovery cohort repertoire had been produced on one sequencing platform. HLA typing included class I and class II loci at four-digit resolution. The study was designed to test whether signatures of past pathogen exposure could be identified by cataloging public T cell receptors. The number of donors typed differed by locus, with roughly 629-640 for A, B, C, DRB1 and DQB1, roughly 520 for DQA1, some 570 for DPA1, and some 440 for DPB1. To decide whether each TCR beta V gene segment behaved as functional or pseudogenic, an earlier analysis of some 600 of the donors relied on high-throughput TCR beta sequencing. Genome-wide SNP genotypes for about three fifths of the roughly 670 donors were used in a later genetic analysis, which treated that subset as a discovery cohort. Donor age, sex, ethnicity and CMV serostatus were compiled alongside the repertoire data. Among the approximately 400 genotyped donors, roughly 80% belonged to the genetic ancestry cluster associated with self-reported Caucasian donors. A later analysis re-analyzed previously published TCR beta repertoires from 650 to 800 donors and added high-resolution HLA genotyping to study TCR occurrence patterns. Rather than using new phenotypic data, the later analysis identified candidate immune exposures from TCR beta sequences and from how often those sequences occurred across donors. Among about 400 genotyped donors of the cohort, an average of roughly 230,000 unique TCR beta nucleotide sequences was sequenced per donor, of which 15% to 20% were non-productive. An early release covering approximately 600 HLA-typed donors comprised about 300 gigabases of sequencing data and about 90 million unique TCR sequences. A separate validation cohort of 100 to 150 different subjects was used in addition to the 666-subject first cohort. High-throughput TCR immunosequencing, statistical association of individual TCRs with disease status, and machine learning were combined to predict cytomegalovirus infection status.

The investigation overall reported the following: A later analysis reported that several top co-occurrence clusters appeared linked to parvovirus B19, influenza, CMV and Epstein-Barr virus. It was suggested by the authors that the approach could potentially be generalized to other disease states and immunological phenotypes. In vitro tests confirmed that a few of the cytomegalovirus-associated TCR beta chains recognize cytomegalovirus antigens. Seventeen rarely observed V segments, including chromosome 9 orphons, were excluded from the earlier analysis of several hundred of the donors because counts were too low. Some IMGT-functional V segments, including TRBV6-2 and TRBV6-3, could not be distinguished by the 87-base-pair reads and were therefore excluded. Linkage disequilibrium might explain the correlated functional status among segregating V segments, but an unknown experimental factor could not be ruled out. Most TCR sequences were observed very rarely across donors, whereas some public TCRs were present in many individuals. Because HLA typing was missing for some donors at each locus, association tests included only the typed subset. Strong co-occurrence of HLA alleles, especially DR and DQ, made assigning TCR associations to individual alleles difficult. A further reported finding was that TCR beta sequences accurately predicted the HLA-A and HLA-B alleles for most subjects in the first cohort. In an earlier analysis of 587 of the donors, most TCR beta V segments were observed in productive rearrangements about 90% or about 30% of the time, broadly matching IMGT annotations. A cluster of highly shared sequence variants was judged likely to represent a technical artifact of the sequencing pipeline. An association between a missense DCLRE1C variant and V-gene and J-gene trimming of TCR beta chains was found in a later genetic analysis and replicated in an independent cohort. In a later analysis, most CMV-associated TCR beta chains were found to appear HLA-restricted, with HLA associations seemingly driven largely by CMV exposure. This cohort had only TCR beta chains sequenced, and the lack of alpha or paired-chain data limited which features could be detected. Immune exposure information for the cohort was limited to CMV serostatus. The classifier was reported to diagnose cytomegalovirus status with high specificity and sensitivity in both the original and validation cohorts. A later analysis found that TCR association rates varied across HLA loci, with DRB1 alleles showing the most associated TCRs and HLA-C alleles the fewest. A total of about 180 TCR beta chains were listed by the study as associated with cytomegalovirus. The presence/absence analyses assumed that sequencing depth was roughly uniform across donors, and that assumption may not be true. Compared with equally common non-associated chains, HLA-associated TCR beta chains in a later analysis were more clonally expanded and had lower generation probabilities. Compared with the approximately 670-donor mean, donors in an Asian-associated ancestry cluster had fewer N-insertions in productive TCRs, according to a later genetic analysis. A later analysis associated 15,000 to 20,000 TCR beta sequences with specific HLA alleles at a false discovery rate of 0.05.

Libraries came from the immunoSEQ multiplex PCR assay. The multiplex PCR relied on a mix of 60 forward primers for TCR Vbeta segments and 13 reverse primers for TCR Jbeta segments. The CDR3 region of rearranged TCR beta genes was amplified from genomic DNA by a multiplex PCR assay. Amplified TCR beta libraries were sequenced as 87-base-pair reads on the Illumina HiSeq System. Per the source publication's procedure: Across the 500 to 700 repertoires, a later analysis counted around 80 million unique TCR beta chains, some 11 million of which were shared by at least two donors. Raw reads were error-corrected and collapsed into unique sequences with a nearest-neighbor algorithm that merged closely related sequences to remove PCR and sequencing errors. To assign V, D and J gene segments, CDR3 sequences were aligned to IMGT reference sequences. Each retained sequence needed at least a six-nucleotide match to both a V gene segment and a J gene segment. A rearrangement was called productive if the CDR3 had no stop codons and remained in frame with V and J, and every other rearrangement was called non-productive. Following IMGT convention, CDR3 was defined as the stretch from the second conserved V-encoded cysteine to the conserved J-encoded phenylalanine. Sequences without an unambiguous match to a single V gene segment were excluded from the earlier analysis of a few hundred of the donors. In an earlier analysis of approximately 560 of the donors, a V segment was called functional when productive rearrangements were above 56.7%, and segregating when the standard deviation between donors exceeded 5%. A statistical classification framework was developed to diagnose cytomegalovirus status using the catalog of TCR beta chain sequences. In a later analysis, TCR nucleotide sequences were compared against IMGT/GENE-DB human TR gene sequences so that V and J genes could be assigned. Using the TCRdist pipeline, a later analysis assigned CDR3 sequences along with most-parsimonious VDJ recombination scenarios. In a later analysis, each TCR beta chain was defined by its CDR3 amino acid sequence together with its V-gene family, and reads without a unique V-gene family were excluded. As a way to deal with suspected cross-contamination and a sequencing artifact, a later analysis dropped roughly 620 nucleotide sequences that were highly shared and had low generation probability. In a later analysis, a clonal expansion index for each public chain was calculated from normalized within-repertoire ranks of inferred template counts. A later analysis computed generation probabilities with a VDJ recombination model fitted to out-of-frame rearrangements, and checked the results against IGoR. Hypergeometric tests were used in a later analysis to score TCR-TCR, TCR-HLA and TCR-CMV co-occurrence, with a repertoire-size bias correction applied to the TCR pairs. To estimate false discovery rates, a later analysis permuted the HLA or CMV assignments 20 times. In a later analysis, co-occurring TCRs were grouped with DBSCAN, and TCRdist sequence similarity was added when clustering was performed within HLA-allele-positive subsets. Repertoires with fewer than 30,000 or more than 120,000 public chains were left out of co-occurrence clustering, as were about 5 repertoires with anomalous nucleotide sharing. Here the immuneACCESS table is served through TCRdb, limited to in-frame sequences with V and J called. Missing clones are a known gap in these copies; in checked studies unresolved V genes cover under half, and the rest lacks a known reason. V, J and clone size reflect that table, while D and trimming were determined from the DNA. The sample contains 140,000 to 150,000 clones, around 79% of them found a single time. The biggest ten clones account for less than 3.5% of the sample.

In total, approximately 690 healthy bone marrow donors made up the cohort. Cohort members were all nominally healthy when sampled, although unrecorded immune exposures were likely present. The donor was CMV seropositive and was included in the group of almost 300 seropositive cohort members. A peripheral blood sample was provided by each donor, and peripheral blood mononuclear cells were used for TCR beta sequencing. The Qiagen DNeasy Blood Extraction Kit was used to extract genomic DNA from the blood cell samples. V and J are trimmed by 6 bases and 0 bases, and the gene matches miss 11 bases of the junction. Reading the germline V gene (reference sequence) gives CDR1 SEHNR and CDR2 FQNEAQ. The CDR3 numbers 18 residues from cysteine through phenylalanine. The sequence is cut down to CDR3 DNA, 54 bases in frame from base 1.

The sequence was collected from a middle-aged man in good health and CMV-seropositive. The sequence links TRBV7-9 to TRBJ1-4; 9 bases in between match TRBD1. The sample taken for sequencing was PBMCs. The nucleotide sequence reads TGTGCCAGCAGACAAGGACAGGGGAAAAGATCAACTAATGAAAAACTGTTTTTT. This gives the protein CASRQGQGKRSTNEKLFF.